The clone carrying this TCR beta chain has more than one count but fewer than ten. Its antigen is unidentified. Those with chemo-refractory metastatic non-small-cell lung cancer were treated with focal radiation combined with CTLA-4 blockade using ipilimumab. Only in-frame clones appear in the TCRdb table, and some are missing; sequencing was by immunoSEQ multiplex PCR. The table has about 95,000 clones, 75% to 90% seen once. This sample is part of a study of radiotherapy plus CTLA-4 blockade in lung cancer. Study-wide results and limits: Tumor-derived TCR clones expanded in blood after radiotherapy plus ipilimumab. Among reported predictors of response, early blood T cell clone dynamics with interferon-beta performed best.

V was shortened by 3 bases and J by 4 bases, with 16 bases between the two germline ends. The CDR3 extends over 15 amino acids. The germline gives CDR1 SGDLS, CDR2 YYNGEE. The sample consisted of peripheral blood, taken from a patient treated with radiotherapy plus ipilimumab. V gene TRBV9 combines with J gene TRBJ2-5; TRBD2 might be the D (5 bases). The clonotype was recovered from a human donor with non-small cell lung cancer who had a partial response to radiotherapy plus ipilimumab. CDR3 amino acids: CASSALAGIAETQYF. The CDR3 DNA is TGTGCCAGCAGCGCCCTGGCGGGCATTGCAGAGACCCAGTACTTC. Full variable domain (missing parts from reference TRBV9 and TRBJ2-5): DSGVTQTPKHLITATGQRVTLRCSPRSGDLSVYWYQQSLDQGLQFLIQYYNGEERAKGNILERFSAQQFPDLHSELNLSSLELGDSALYFCASSALAGIAETQYFGPGTRLLVL.